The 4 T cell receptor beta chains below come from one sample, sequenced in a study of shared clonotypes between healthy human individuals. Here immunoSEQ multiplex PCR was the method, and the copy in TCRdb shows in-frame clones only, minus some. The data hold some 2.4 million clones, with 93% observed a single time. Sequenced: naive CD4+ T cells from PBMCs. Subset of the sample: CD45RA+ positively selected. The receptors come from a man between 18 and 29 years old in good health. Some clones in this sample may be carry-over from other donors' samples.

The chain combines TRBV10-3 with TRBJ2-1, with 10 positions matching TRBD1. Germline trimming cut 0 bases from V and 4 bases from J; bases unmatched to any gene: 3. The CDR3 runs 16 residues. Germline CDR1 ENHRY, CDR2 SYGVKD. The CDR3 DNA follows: TGTGCCATCAGTGAGTCTTGGGACAGGGGTTACAATGAGCAGTTCTTC. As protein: CAISESWDRGYNEQFF.

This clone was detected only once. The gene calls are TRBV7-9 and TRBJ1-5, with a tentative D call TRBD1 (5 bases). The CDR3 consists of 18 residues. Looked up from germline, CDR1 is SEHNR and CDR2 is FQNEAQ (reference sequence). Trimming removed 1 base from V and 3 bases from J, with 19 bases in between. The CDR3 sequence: CASSLGGTVLDSNQPQHF. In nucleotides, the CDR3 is TGTGCCAGCAGCTTAGGCGGGACGGTGCTCGATTCCAATCAGCCCCAGCATTTT.

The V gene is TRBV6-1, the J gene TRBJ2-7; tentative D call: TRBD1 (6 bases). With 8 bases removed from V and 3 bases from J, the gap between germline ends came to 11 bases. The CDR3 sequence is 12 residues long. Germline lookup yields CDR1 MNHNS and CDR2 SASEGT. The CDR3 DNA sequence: TGTGCCAGCTCCCTGGGACACTACGAGCAGTACTTC. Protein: CASSLGHYEQYF.

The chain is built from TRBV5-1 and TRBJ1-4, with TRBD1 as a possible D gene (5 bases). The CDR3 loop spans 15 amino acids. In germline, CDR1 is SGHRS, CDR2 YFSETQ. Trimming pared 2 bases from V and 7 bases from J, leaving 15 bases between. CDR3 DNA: TGCGCCAGCAGCTTTCCGGGTCCCCAGGGTGAAAAACTGTTTTTT. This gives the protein CASSFPGPQGEKLFF. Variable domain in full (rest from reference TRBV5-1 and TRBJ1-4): KAGVTQTPRYLIKTRGQQVTLSCSPISGHRSVSWYQQTPGQGLQFLFEYFSETQRNKGNFPGRFSGRQFSNSRSEMNVSTLELGDSALYLCASSFPGPQGEKLFFGSGTQLSVL.